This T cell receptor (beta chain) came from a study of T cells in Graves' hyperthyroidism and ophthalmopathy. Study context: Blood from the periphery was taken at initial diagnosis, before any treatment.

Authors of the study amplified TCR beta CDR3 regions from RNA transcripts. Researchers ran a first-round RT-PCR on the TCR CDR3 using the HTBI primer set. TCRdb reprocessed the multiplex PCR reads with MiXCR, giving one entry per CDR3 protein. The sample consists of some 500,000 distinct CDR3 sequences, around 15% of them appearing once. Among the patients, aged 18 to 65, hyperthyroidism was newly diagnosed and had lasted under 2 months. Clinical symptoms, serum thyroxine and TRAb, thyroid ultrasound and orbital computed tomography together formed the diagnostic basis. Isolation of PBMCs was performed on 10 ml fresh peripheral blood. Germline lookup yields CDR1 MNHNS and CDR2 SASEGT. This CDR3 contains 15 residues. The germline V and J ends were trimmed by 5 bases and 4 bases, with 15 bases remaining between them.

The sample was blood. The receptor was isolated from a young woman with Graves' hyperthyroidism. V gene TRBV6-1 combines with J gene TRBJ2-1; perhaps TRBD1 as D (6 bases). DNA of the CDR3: TGTGCCAGCAGTCCCACGAGGACAGCATACAATGAGCAGTTCTTC. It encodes CASSPTRTAYNEQFF.